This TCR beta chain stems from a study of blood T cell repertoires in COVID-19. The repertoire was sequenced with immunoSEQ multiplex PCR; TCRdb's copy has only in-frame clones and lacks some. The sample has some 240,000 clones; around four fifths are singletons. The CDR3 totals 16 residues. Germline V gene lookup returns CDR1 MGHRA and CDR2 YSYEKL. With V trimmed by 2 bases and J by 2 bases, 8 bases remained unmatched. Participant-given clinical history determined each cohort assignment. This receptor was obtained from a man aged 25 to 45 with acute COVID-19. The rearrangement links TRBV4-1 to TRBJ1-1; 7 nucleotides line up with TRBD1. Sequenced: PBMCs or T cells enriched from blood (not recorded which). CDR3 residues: CASSQNLQGLNTEAFF. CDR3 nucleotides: TGCGCCAGCAGCCAAAATCTACAGGGGCTTAACACTGAAGCTTTCTTT.